The T cell receptor (beta chain) under discussion was sequenced for a study of identical twins' blood T cells. CDR1 MNHEY and CDR2 SVGEGT come from the germline V gene. CDR3 length: 16 residues. Trimming pared 2 bases from V and 3 bases from J, leaving 16 bases between. Via MiXCR, TCRdb re-called the 5' RACE reads, giving one row per CDR3 protein. The profile covers hundreds of thousands of distinct CDR3 sequences, with under 30% appearing a single time and 6% to 7% taken by the ten largest. Material: PBMCs. The V and J genes are TRBV6-2 or TRBV6-3 and TRBJ1-1, with D possibly matching TRBD1 (6 bases). The sequence derives from a woman aged 18-49 years in good health. Written as DNA, the CDR3 is TGTGCCAGCAGTTACCTTTCGGGGGCCCGGGACACTGAAGCTTTCTTT. Translating it yields CASSYLSGARDTEAFF.